The next 19 T cell receptor beta chains were all read from a single sample in a study of metastatic and nonmetastatic thyroid tumors. Patients were all untreated before their thyroid surgery. TCRdb reprocessed the PCR reads using MiXCR. This sample has 20,000 to 25,000 clones; roughly 20% occur once, and the top ten carry 25% to 30%. The specimen sequenced was blood. All receptors derive from a female donor with papillary thyroid cancer or a benign thyroid nodule (not recorded which). Some clones in this sample may be carry-over from other donors' samples.

The V call is TRBV19, the J call TRBJ2-7; 9 bases are a match to TRBD1. Germline CDR1 LNHDA, CDR2 SQIVND (reference sequence). The CDR3 is 14 residues long. The trim removed 5 bases at V and 5 bases at J, leaving 7 bases unmatched. In DNA form, the CDR3 reads TGTGCCAGTAGTTCCTGGGACAGGGTCCACGAGCAGTACTTC. Its protein is CASSSWDRVHEQYF. Full variable domain (missing parts from reference TRBV19 and TRBJ2-7): DGGITQSPKYLFRKEGQNVTLSCEQNLNHDAMYWYRQDPGQGLRLIYYSQIVNDFQKGDIAEGYSVSREKKESFPLTVTSAQKNPTAFYLCASSSWDRVHEQYFGPGTRLTVT.

The genes are TRBV7-9 and TRBJ2-7; maybe TRBD2 (6 bases). V gave up 2 bases and J gave up 7 bases, with 12 bases separating them. The CDR3 runs to 13 residues. CDR1 and CDR2 from the germline V gene are SEHNR and FQNEAQ (reference sequence). In nucleotides, the CDR3 is TGTGCCAGCAGCTTACTCGCGGGATGGGAGCAGTACTTC. Translating gives CASSLLAGWEQYF.

This clone was counted many times. The genes are TRBV5-4 and TRBJ2-1, with TRBD2 matching 10 bases. The CDR3 consists of 16 residues. The germline V gene has CDR1 SGHNT and CDR2 YYREEE (reference sequence). The trim removed 2 bases at V and 2 bases at J, leaving 4 bases unmatched. Written as DNA, the CDR3 is TGTGCCAGCAGCTTTTTGAGCGGGGGGGCCTACAATGAGCAGTTCTTC. It specifies CASSFLSGGAYNEQFF.

With respect to this clone: A much larger clone lies a single base off, so this may be a read error. This same CDR3 is encoded by further DNA sequences in the sample. The chain has TRBV7-3 and TRBJ2-5; D not resolved. The ends were cut back, 1 base at V and 11 bases at J, with 17 bases in the middle. CDR1 is SGHTA, CDR2 FQGTGA, per germline. This CDR3 spans 14 amino acids. CDR3 DNA: TGTGCCAGCAGCTTAAACGGGCCCGCAGCTGCACAGTACTTC. Amino acid sequence: CASSLNGPAAAQYF.

Points on this clone: A much larger clone lies a single base off, so this may be a read error. The V call is TRBV5-4, the J call TRBJ1-3; 7 bases match TRBD1. The germline CDR1 and CDR2 sequences are SGHNT and YYREEE (reference sequence). The CDR3 has 15 residues. This CDR3 is CASSLGQPSGNNIYF. For the CDR3, the DNA is TGTGCCAGCAGCCTGGGACAGCCCTCTGGAAACAACATATATTTT.

The chain employs TRBV11-2 and TRBJ2-1, with TRBD2 as a possible D gene (6 bases). Germline CDR1 is SGHAT and CDR2 is FQNNGV. The CDR3 contains 16 residues. V dropped 5 bases and J dropped 3 bases, with 17 bases sitting between them. The CDR3 DNA is TGTGCCAGCAGCCTAGTTATCGGGAGTTTCTACAATGAGCAGTTCTTC. This translates into CASSLVIGSFYNEQFF.

About this clone itself: Since no conserved phenylalanine or tryptophan closes the CDR3, a read error is the likely cause. V gene TRBV28 combines with J gene TRBJ1-2, with D possibly being TRBD1 (6 bases). With 7 bases removed from V and 4 bases from J, the gap between germline ends came to 22 bases. In germline, CDR1 is MDHEN, CDR2 SYDVKM. This CDR3 is built from 16 residues. The CDR3, as DNA: TGTGCCAGCAATACAATGGGGTGGCAGGGGACCTATGGCTACACCATC. Protein sequence: CASNTMGWQGTYGYTI.

This clone was detected ten times or more. The chain recombines TRBV27 with TRBJ2-3; TRBD1 matches at 9 bases. After removal of 4 bases from V and 2 bases from J, the junction contained 10 bases not matched to a gene. Germline-derived CDR1 and CDR2 are MNHEY and SMNVEV (reference sequence). The CDR3 contains 17 residues. The CDR3 DNA sequence: TGTGCCAGCAGTTCCGGGACAGGGCCTTCTTACACAGATACGCAGTATTTT. Protein: CASSSGTGPSYTDTQYF.

This clone was recorded at least ten times. This chain links TRBV4-2 with TRBJ2-1; the D gene is possibly TRBD2 (6 bases). Per the germline V gene, CDR1 is LGHNA and CDR2 is YNFKEQ. Trimming removed 4 bases from V and 1 base from J, with 14 bases in between. This CDR3 contains 16 residues. The CDR3 DNA reads as TGTGCCAGCAGCCTCGGGTCTAGCGCTTCCTACAATGAGCAGTTCTTC. Translating gives CASSLGSSASYNEQFF.

This clone was recorded at least ten times. J is TRBJ2-3 and V is TRBV5-1; tentative D call: TRBD1 (5 bases). Germline V lookup: CDR1 SGHRS, CDR2 YFSETQ. Deletions cut 4 bases from V and 2 bases from J, with 14 bases between. This CDR3 contains 15 residues. The chain's CDR3 is CASSADQGVTDTQYF. DNA of the CDR3: TGCGCCAGCAGCGCGGACCAGGGTGTCACAGATACGCAGTATTTT.

This clone was seen ten or more times. The V call is TRBV20-1, the J call TRBJ2-1, with 9 nucleotides matching TRBD1. This CDR3 has 13 residues. Germline trimming cut 3 bases from V and 3 bases from J; bases unmatched to any gene: 0. The germline V gene has CDR1 DFQATT and CDR2 SNEGSKA (reference sequence). CDR3 amino acids: CSARTGGYNEQFF. CDR3 DNA sequence: TGCAGTGCTAGGACAGGGGGCTACAATGAGCAGTTCTTC.

This clone was observed at least ten times. This chain uses TRBV6-2 or TRBV6-3 with TRBJ1-4; 8 bases map to TRBD1. The CDR3 runs to 15 residues. Germline values: CDR1 MNHEY, CDR2 SVGEGT. The V gene end was trimmed by 6 bases and the J gene end by 5 bases; junction bases not matched to a gene: 8. The CDR3, as DNA: TGTGCCAGCAGCCGGTCGGACAGGGCAAATGAAAAACTGTTTTTT. This translates into CASSRSDRANEKLFF.

This clone appeared a few times. The DNA for the CDR3 is TGTGCCAGCAGGGGGACTAGCGGTGGGGTGTTAGAGACAAAGTACTTC. This encodes CASRGTSGGVLETKYF. This chain connects TRBV6-1 to TRBJ2-5, with TRBD2 matching over 11 bases. Germline V gene sequence: CDR1 MNHNS, CDR2 SASEGT. The CDR3 is made up of 16 amino acids. With V trimmed by 6 bases and J by 12 bases, 18 bases remained unmatched.

About this clone: This may stem from a read error, because a much larger clone lies one nucleotide away. Additional DNA sequences in this sample encode the identical CDR3. The chain employs TRBV19 and TRBJ2-2, with 7 bases fitting TRBD2. Germline CDR1 and CDR2: LNHDA and SQIVND (reference sequence). Trimming at V came to 6 bases and at J to 4 bases, leaving 11 bases not matched to a gene. The CDR3 length is 16 residues. CDR3 sequence (DNA): TGTGCCAGTAGATCAAGACTAGCTGGCCGCACCGGGGAGCTGTTTTTT. This encodes CASRSRLAGRTGELFF.

This clone was observed at least ten times. This may be a read error: a much more frequent sequence differs by one nucleotide. The same CDR3 arises from other DNA sequences in this sample as well. The chain is built from TRBV27 and TRBJ1-1; 9 nucleotides match TRBD1. CDR1 MNHEY and CDR2 SMNVEV come from the germline V gene (reference sequence). This CDR3 has 15 amino acids. The CDR3 region is CASSLAGQGYTEAFF. The DNA of the CDR3 is TGTGCCAGCAGTTTGGCGGGACAGGGTTACACTGAAGCCTTCTTT.

At least ten counts were recorded for this clone. The chain joins TRBV4-2 to TRBJ2-7; D might be TRBD2 (7 bases). Trimming shortened V by 0 bases and J by 2 bases, and 11 bases separated the two germline ends. Germline CDR1 and CDR2: LGHNA and YNFKEQ. The length of the CDR3 is 15 residues. CDR3 loop: CASSQERGGPYEQYF. The CDR3 nucleotides read TGTGCCAGCAGCCAAGAGAGGGGGGGCCCCTACGAGCAGTACTTC.

This clone was seen many times. The rearrangement uses TRBV3-1 and TRBJ1-6; D is perhaps TRBD1 (6 bases). V gave up 1 base and J gave up 7 bases, with 8 bases separating them. This CDR3 has 14 amino acids. Germline V gene sequence: CDR1 LGHDT, CDR2 YNNKEL (reference sequence). The CDR3 reads CASSQGTDNSPLHF. CDR3 nucleotides: TGTGCCAGCAGCCAAGGGACAGACAATTCACCCCTCCACTTT.

The sample holds many counts of this clone. The rearrangement links TRBV6-1 to TRBJ2-3, with TRBD2 matching 12 bases. The CDR3 extends over 16 amino acids. The germline CDR1 and CDR2 sequences are MNHNS and SASEGT. With 5 bases clipped from V and 5 bases from J, the junction kept 8 bases outside the gene matches. The CDR3 DNA is TGTGCCAGCAGTCCCCGACTAGCGGGAGTTGGAGATACGCAGTATTTT. Translating gives CASSPRLAGVGDTQYF.

This clone was recorded many times. The gene calls are TRBV3-1 and TRBJ2-5; 11 bases fit TRBD2. V dropped 4 bases and J dropped 1; count of bases not matched to a gene: 5. In germline, CDR1 is LGHDT, CDR2 YNNKEL (reference sequence). The CDR3 is 16 amino acids. The CDR3 nucleotides read TGTGCCAGCAGCCCCCTCCTAGCGGGGGGCCAAGAGACCCAGTACTTC. This translates into CASSPLLAGGQETQYF.